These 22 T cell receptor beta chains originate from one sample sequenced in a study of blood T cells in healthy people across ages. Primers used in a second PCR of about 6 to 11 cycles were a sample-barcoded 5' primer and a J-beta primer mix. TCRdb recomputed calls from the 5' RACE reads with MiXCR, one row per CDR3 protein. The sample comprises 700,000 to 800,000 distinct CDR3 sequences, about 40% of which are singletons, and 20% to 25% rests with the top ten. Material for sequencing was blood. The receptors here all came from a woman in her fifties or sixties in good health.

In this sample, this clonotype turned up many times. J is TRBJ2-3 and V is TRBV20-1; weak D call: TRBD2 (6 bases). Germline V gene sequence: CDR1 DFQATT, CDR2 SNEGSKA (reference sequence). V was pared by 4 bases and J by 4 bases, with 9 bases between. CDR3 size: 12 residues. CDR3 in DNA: TGCAGTGCTACCCCGGGGGCAGATACGCAGTATTTT. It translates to CSATPGADTQYF.

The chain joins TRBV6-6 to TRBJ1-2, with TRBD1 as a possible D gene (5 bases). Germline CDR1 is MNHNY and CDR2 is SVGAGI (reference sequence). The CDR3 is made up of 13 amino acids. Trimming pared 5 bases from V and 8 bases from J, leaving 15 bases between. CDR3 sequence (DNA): TGTGCCAGCAGTGACATCCCGGGGGAGGGCTACACCTTC. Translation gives CASSDIPGEGYTF.

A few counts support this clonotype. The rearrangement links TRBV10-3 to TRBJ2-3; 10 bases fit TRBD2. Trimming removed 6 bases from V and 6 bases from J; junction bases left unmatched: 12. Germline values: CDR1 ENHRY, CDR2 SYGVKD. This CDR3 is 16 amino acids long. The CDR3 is CAIRGGIAGGHDTQYF. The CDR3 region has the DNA TGTGCCATCAGGGGGGGTATAGCGGGGGGTCACGATACGCAGTATTTT.

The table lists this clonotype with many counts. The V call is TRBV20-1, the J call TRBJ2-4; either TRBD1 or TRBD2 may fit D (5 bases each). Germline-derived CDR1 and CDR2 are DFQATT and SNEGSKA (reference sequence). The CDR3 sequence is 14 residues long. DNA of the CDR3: TGCAGGCCCTCTTTGGGACCGAAGCAAAACATTCAGTACTTC. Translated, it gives CRPSLGPKQNIQYF.

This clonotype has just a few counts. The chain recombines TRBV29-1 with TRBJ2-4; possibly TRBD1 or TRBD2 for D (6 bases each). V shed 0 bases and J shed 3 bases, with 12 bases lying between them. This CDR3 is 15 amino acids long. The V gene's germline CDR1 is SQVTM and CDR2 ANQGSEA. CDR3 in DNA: TGCAGCGTTGAAGAAACGGGGGCGGTCAAAAACATTCAGTACTTC. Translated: CSVEETGAVKNIQYF.

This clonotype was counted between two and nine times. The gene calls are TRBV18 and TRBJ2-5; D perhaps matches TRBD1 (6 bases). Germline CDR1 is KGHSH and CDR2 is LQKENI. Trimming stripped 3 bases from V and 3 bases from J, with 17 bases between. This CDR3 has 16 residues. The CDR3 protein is CASSPLGRGVEETQYF. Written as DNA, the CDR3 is TGTGCCAGCTCACCCTTGGGCAGGGGAGTGGAAGAGACCCAGTACTTC.

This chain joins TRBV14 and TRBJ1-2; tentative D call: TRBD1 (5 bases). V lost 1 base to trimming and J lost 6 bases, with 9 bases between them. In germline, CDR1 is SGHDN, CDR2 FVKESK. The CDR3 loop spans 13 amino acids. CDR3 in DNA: TGTGCCAGCAGCCAAGGTCGACAGCATGGCTACACCTTC. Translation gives CASSQGRQHGYTF.

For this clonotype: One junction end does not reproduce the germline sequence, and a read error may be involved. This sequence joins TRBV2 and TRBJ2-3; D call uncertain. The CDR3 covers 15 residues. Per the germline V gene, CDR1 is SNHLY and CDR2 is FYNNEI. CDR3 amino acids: CAGSDGAASTDTQYF. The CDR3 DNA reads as TGTGCCGGCAGTGATGGAGCCGCTAGCACAGATACGCAGTATTTT.

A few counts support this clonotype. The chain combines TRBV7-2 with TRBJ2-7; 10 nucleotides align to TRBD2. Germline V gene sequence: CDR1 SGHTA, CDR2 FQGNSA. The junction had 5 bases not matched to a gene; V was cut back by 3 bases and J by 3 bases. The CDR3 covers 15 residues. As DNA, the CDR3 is TGTGCCAGCAGCTTTGGACTAGCGGAACACTACGAGCAGTACTTC. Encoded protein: CASSFGLAEHYEQYF.

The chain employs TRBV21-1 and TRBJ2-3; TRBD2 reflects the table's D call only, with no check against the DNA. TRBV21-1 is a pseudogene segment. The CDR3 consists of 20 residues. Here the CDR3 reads CASSKGEATSGGWGTDTQYF. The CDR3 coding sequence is TGTGCCAGCAGCAAAGGGGAGGCGACTAGCGGAGGATGGGGCACAGATACGCAGTATTTT.

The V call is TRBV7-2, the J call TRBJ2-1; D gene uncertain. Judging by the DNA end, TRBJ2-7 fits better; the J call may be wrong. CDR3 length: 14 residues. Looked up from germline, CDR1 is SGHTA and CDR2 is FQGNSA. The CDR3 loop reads CASSLGQFLNEQYF. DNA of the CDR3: TGTGCCAGCAGCTTAGGTCAATTCCTCAATGAGCAGTACTTC.

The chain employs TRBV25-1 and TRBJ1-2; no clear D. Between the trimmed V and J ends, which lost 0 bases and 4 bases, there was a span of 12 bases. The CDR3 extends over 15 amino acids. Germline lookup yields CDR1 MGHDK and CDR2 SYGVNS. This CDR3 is CASSEYGVNVYGYTF. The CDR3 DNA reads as TGTGCCAGCAGTGAATACGGGGTGAACGTCTATGGCTACACCTTC.

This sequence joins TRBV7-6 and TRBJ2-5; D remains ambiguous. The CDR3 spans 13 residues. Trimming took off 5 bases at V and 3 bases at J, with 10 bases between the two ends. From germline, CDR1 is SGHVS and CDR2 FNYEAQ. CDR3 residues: CASSAQPKETQYF. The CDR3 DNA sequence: TGTGCCAGCAGCGCCCAACCAAAAGAGACCCAGTACTTC. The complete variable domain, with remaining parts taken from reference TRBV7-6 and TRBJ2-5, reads GAGVSQSPRYKVTKRGQDVALRCDPISGHVSLYWYRQALGQGPEFLTYFNYEAQQDKSGLPNDRFSAERPEGSISTLTIQRTEQRDSAMYRCASSAQPKETQYFGPGTRLLVL.

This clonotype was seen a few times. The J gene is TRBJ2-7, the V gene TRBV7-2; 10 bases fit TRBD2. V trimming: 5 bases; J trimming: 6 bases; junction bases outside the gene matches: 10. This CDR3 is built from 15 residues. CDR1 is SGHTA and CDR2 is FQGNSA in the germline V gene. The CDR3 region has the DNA TGTGCCAGCAGCCGAAACCTAGCGGGAGTGTCCGAGCAGTACTTC. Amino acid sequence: CASSRNLAGVSEQYF.

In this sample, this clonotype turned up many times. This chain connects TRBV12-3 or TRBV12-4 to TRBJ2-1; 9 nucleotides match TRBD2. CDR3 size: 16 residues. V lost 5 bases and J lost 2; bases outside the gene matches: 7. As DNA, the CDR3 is TGTGCCAGCAGTGGTTTTGGCGGGAGGGCCTACAATGAGCAGTTCTTC. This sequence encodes CASSGFGGRAYNEQFF.

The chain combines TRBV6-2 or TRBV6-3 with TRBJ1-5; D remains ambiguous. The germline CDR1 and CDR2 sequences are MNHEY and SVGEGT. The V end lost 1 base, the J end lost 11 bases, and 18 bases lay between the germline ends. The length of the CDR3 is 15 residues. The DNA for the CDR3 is TGTGCCAGCAGTTACTACGGCGCGGTTGGGTCAGCCCAGCATTTT. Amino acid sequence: CASSYYGAVGSAQHF.

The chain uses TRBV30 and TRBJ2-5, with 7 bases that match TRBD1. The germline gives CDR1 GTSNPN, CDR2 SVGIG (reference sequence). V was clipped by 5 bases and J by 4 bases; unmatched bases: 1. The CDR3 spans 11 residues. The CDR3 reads CAWEGAETQYF. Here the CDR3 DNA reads TGTGCCTGGGAGGGGGCAGAGACCCAGTACTTC.

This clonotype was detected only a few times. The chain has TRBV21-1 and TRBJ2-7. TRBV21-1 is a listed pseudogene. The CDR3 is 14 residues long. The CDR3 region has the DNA TGTGCCAGCATACGAAAGAAAAGCTCCTACGAGCAGTACTTC. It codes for CASIRKKSSYEQYF.

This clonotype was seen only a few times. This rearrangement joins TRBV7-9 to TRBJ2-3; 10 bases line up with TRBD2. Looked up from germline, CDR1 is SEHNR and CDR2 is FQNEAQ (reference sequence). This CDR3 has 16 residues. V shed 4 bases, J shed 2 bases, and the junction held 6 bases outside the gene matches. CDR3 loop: CASSSGLAETTDTQYF. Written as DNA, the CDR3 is TGTGCCAGCAGCTCCGGACTAGCGGAAACCACAGATACGCAGTATTTT. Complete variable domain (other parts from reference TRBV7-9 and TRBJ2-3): DTGVSQNPRHKITKRGQNVTFRCDPISEHNRLYWYRQTLGQGPEFLTYFQNEAQLEKSRLLSDRFSAERPKGSFSTLEIQRTEQGDSAMYLCASSSGLAETTDTQYFGPGTRLTVL.

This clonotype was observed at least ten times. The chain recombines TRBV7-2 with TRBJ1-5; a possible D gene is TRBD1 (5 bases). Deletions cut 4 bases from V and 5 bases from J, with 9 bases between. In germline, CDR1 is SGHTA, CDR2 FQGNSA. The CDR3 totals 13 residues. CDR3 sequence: CASSSQGDQPQHF. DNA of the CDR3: TGTGCCAGCAGCTCCCAGGGAGATCAGCCCCAGCATTTT.

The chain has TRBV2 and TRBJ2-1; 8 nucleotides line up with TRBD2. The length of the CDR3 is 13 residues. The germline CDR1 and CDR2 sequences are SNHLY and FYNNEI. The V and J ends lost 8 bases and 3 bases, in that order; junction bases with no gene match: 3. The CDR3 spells CASVGLVYNEQFF. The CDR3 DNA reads TGTGCCAGCGTGGGACTAGTCTACAATGAGCAGTTCTTC.

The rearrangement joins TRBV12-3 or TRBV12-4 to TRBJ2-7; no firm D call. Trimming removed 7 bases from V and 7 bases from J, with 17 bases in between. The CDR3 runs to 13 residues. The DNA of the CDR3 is TGTGCCAGCACAAGAGTGAGAGCATATGAGCAGTACTTC. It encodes CASTRVRAYEQYF.